This T cell receptor (beta chain) was identified during a study of blood T cell repertoires in COVID-19. Study as a whole: Acute and convalescent COVID-19 samples came from the United States, Italy and Spain.

Assay: immunoSEQ multiplex PCR; the TCRdb copy retains only in-frame clones and omits some. This sample carries roughly 200,000 clones, about 91% of them seen once, and the ten largest clones take around 1.4%. The receptor's source is a man aged 18-30 years with active or convalescent COVID-19. The source material was peripheral blood.

The CDR3 DNA sequence: TGCGCCGGTTATTCGGCTAGCGGTTTAAGCACCGGGGAGCTGTTTTTT. Protein product: CAGYSASGLSTGELFF. The chain recombines TRBV10-2 with TRBJ2-2; 7 bases match TRBD2. Germline assignment: CDR1 WSHSY and CDR2 SAAADI. CDR3 length: 16 residues. V lost 11 bases to trimming and J lost 4 bases; unmatched junction nucleotides: 16.